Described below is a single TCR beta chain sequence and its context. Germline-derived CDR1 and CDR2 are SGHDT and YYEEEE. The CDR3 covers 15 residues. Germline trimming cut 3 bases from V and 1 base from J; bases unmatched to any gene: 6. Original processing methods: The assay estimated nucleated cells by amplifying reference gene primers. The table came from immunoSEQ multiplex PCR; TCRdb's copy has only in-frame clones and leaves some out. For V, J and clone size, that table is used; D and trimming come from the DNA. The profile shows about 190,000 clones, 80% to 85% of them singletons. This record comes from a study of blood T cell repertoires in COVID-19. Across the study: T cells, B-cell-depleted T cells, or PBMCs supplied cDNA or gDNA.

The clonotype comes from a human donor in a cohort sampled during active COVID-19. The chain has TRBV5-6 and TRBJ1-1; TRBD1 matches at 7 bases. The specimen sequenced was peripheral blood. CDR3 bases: TGTGCCAGCAGCTCCCTGGACAGGACGAACACTGAAGCTTTCTTT. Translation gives CASSSLDRTNTEAFF.